This TCR beta chain was sequenced during a study of T cell responses to AZD1222 COVID-19 vaccine. About the research overall: The study pooled second doses at about 4 or about 12 weeks. Regarding the study as a whole: Across the whole spike, CD4 TCRs peaked at regions 160-218 and 743-854. Clonal diversity may have been underestimated, and the donors were mostly white British, with more females than males. Rises in breadth and depth of Spike-specific TCRs came after two AZD1222 doses.

Sequenced by immunoSEQ multiplex PCR; TCRdb stores in-frame clones only, minus some. Here the sample spans 100,000 to 150,000 clones, 90% being singletons. Germline CDR1 SNHLY, CDR2 FYNNEI. This CDR3 has 14 amino acids. The V and J ends lost 6 bases and 1 base, in that order; junction bases with no gene match: 3. The table lists this clone with a few counts. The target antigen is unknown. This sample comprised peripheral blood, obtained on day 0 of AZD1222 vaccination. This clonotype was obtained from an adult in good health. The chain couples TRBV2 to TRBJ1-1; 9 nucleotides match TRBD1. CDR3: CASRDRGGNTEAFF. CDR3 coding DNA: TGTGCCAGCAGGGACAGGGGCGGGAACACTGAAGCTTTCTTT.